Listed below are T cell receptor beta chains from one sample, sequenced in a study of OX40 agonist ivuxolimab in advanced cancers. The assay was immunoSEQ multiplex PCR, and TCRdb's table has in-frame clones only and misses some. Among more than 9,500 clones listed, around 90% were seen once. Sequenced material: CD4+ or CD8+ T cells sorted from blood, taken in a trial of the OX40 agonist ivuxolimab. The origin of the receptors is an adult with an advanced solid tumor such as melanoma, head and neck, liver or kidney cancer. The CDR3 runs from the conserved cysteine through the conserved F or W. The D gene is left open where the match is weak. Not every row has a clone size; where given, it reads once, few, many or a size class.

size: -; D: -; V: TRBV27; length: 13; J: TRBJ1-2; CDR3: CASSLGGAYGYTF; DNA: TGTGCCAGCAGTCTAGGGGGGGCCTATGGCTACACCTTC
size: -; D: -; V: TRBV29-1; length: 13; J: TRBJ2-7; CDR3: CSGGKTEPYEQYF; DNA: TGCAGCGGGGGCAAGACCGAACCCTACGAGCAGTACTTC
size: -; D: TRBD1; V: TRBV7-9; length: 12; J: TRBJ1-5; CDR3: CASSQGQQPQHF; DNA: TGTGCCAGCAGCCAGGGACAGCAGCCCCAGCATTTT
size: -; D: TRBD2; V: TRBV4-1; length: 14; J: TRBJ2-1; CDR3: CASSLAGGVDEQFF; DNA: TGCGCCAGCAGCCTAGCGGGAGGGGTCGATGAGCAGTTCTTC
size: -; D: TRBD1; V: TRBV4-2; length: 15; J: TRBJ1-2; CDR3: CASSLPGQGNSGYTF; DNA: TGTGCCAGCAGCCTGCCGGGACAGGGGAACAGTGGCTACACCTTC
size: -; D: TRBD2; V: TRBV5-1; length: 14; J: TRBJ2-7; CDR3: CASTGTSGAYEQYF; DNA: TGCGCCAGCACCGGGACTAGCGGGGCCTACGAGCAGTACTTC
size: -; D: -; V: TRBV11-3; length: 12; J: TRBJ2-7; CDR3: CASSLARGEQYF; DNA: TGTGCCAGCAGCTTAGCTAGGGGCGAGCAGTACTTC
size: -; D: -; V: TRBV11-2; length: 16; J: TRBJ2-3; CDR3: CASPPQWGGCTDTQYF; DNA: TGTGCCAGTCCTCCCCAGTGGGGGGGCTGCACAGATACGCAGTATTTT
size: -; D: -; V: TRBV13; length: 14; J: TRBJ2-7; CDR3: CASSLGQVVREQYF; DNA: TGTGCCAGCAGCTTAGGGCAGGTAGTACGAGAGCAGTACTTC
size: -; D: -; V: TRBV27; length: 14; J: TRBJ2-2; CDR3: CASSMGTNTGELFF; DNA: TGTGCCAGCAGTATGGGGACAAACACCGGGGAGCTGTTTTTT
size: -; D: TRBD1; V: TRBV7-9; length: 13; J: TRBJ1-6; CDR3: CASSPGQGRPLHF; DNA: TGTGCCAGCAGCCCGGGACAGGGCAGGCCCCTCCACTTT
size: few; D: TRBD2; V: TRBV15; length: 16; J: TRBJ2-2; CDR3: CATSLDSGRVTGELFF; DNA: TGTGCCACCAGCCTAGATAGCGGGAGAGTCACCGGGGAGCTGTTTTTT
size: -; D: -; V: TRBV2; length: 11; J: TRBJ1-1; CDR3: CARYGGTEAFF; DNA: TGTGCCAGATACGGTGGGACTGAAGCTTTCTTT
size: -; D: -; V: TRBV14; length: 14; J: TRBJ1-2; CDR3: CASSQEQGLYGYTF; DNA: TGTGCCAGCAGCCAAGAGCAGGGATTATATGGCTACACCTTC
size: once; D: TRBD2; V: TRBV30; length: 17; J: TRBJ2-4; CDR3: CACYSAGGPTAKNIQYF; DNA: TGTGCCTGCTACAGTGCGGGAGGGCCCACCGCCAAAAACATTCAGTACTTC
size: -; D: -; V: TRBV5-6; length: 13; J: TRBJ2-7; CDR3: CASSLVRSYEQYF; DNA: TGTGCCAGCAGCTTGGTCAGGTCCTACGAGCAGTACTTC
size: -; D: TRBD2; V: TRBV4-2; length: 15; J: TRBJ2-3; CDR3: CASSPSGRITDTQYF; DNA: TGTGCCAGCAGCCCTAGCGGGAGGATCACAGATACGCAGTATTTT
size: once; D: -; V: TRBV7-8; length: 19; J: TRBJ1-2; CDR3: CASSLDLWDGFLTYYGYTF; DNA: TGTGCCAGCAGCTTAGATCTCTGGGACGGGTTTTTAACCTACTATGGCTACACCTTC
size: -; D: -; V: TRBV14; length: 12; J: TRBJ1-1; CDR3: CASSQGSTEAFF; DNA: TGTGCCAGCAGCCAGGGGTCCACTGAAGCTTTCTTT
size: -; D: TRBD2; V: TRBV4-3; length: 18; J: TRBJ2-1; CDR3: CASSQDRGSGVSYNEQFF; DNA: TGCGCCAGCAGCCAAGACCGGGGTAGCGGGGTTTCCTACAATGAGCAGTTCTTC
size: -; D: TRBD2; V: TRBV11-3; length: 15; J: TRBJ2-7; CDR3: CASSLSPGGTYEQYF; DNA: TGTGCCAGCAGCTTAAGTCCGGGGGGTACCTACGAGCAGTACTTC
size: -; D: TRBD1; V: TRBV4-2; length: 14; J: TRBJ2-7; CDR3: CASSPWTGAYEQYF; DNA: TGTGCCAGCAGCCCATGGACAGGGGCCTACGAGCAGTACTTC
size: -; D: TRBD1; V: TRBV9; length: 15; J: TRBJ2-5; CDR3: CASSNRDRAQETQYF; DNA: TGTGCCAGCAGCAACCGGGACAGGGCTCAAGAGACCCAGTACTTC
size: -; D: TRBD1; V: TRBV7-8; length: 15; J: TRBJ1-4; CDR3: CASSGGTVLNEKLFF; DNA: TGTGCCAGCAGCGGGGGGACAGTCCTTAATGAAAAACTGTTTTTT
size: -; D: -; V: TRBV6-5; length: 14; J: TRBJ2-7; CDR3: CASSYRDGSYEQYF; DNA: TGTGCCAGCAGTTACCGGGACGGCTCCTACGAGCAGTACTTC
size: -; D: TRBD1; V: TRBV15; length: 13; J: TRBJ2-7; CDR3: CATSPGTDYEQYF; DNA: TGTGCCACCAGCCCCGGGACAGACTACGAGCAGTACTTC
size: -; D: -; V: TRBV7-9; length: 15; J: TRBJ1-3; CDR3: CASSFGRYTGNTIYF; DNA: TGTGCCAGCAGCTTCGGAAGGTATACTGGAAACACCATATATTTT
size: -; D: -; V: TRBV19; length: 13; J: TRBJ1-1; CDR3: CASSPSRSLGAFF; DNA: TGTGCCAGTAGCCCGAGCAGGTCTCTGGGAGCTTTCTTT
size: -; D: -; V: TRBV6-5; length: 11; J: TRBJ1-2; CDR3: CASSGRDVFTF; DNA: TGTGCCAGCAGTGGGCGGGACGTCTTCACCTTC
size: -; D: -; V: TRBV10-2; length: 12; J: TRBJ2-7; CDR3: CASSEIKYEQYF; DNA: TGCGCCAGCAGTGAGATTAAGTACGAGCAGTACTTC
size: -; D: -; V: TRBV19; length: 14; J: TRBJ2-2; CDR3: CASSRRRDTGELFF; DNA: TGTGCCAGTAGTAGGAGGCGGGACACCGGGGAGCTGTTTTTT
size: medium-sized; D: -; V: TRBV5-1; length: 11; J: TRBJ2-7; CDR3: CASSSLNEQYF; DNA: TGCGCCAGCAGCTCCTTAAACGAGCAGTACTTC
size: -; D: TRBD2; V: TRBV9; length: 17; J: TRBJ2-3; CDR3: CASSVILAGESTDTQYF; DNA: TGTGCCAGCAGCGTAATACTAGCGGGAGAAAGCACAGATACGCAGTATTTT
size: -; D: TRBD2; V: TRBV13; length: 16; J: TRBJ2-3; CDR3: CASRTSGGPLTDTQYF; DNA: TGTGCCAGCAGAACTAGCGGGGGGCCTTTGACAGATACGCAGTATTTT
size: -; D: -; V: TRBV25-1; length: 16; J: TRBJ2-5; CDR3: CASSEFLELAAETQYF; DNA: TGTGCCAGCAGTGAATTCCTAGAACTAGCCGCCGAGACCCAGTACTTC
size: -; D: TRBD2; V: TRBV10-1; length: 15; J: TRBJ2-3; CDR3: CASSSLAGVPDTQYF; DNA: TGCGCCAGCAGTTCTTTAGCGGGAGTACCAGATACGCAGTATTTT
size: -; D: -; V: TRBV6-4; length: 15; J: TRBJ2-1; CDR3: CASSGWPGFINEQFF; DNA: TGTGCCAGCAGTGGGTGGCCGGGATTTATAAATGAGCAGTTCTTC
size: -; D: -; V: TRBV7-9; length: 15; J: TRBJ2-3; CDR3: CASRLGHPNADTQYF; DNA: TGTGCCAGCAGACTAGGACATCCGAACGCAGATACGCAGTATTTT
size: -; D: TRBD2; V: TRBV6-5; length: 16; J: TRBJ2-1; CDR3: CASSLAGEVPGDEQFF; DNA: TGTGCCAGCAGTTTAGCGGGAGAAGTCCCCGGGGATGAGCAGTTCTTC
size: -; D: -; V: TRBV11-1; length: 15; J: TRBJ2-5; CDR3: CASSADGYVQETQYF; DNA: TGTGCCAGCAGCGCGGACGGTTACGTACAAGAGACCCAGTACTTC
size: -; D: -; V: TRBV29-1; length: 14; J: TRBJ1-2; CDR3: CSVEVPGANYGYTF; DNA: TGCAGCGTTGAAGTTCCAGGGGCCAACTATGGCTACACCTTC
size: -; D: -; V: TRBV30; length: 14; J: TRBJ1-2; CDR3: CAWSVGGRPYGYTF; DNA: TGTGCCTGGAGTGTAGGCGGGAGGCCCTATGGCTACACCTTC
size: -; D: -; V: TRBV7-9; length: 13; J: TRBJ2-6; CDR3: CASSLGGANVLTF; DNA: TGTGCCAGCAGCTTAGGTGGGGCCAACGTCCTGACTTTC
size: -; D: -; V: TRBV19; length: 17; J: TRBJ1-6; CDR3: CASSRPQGNGYNSPLHF; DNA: TGTGCCAGTAGTAGGCCACAGGGAAATGGCTATAATTCACCCCTCCACTTT
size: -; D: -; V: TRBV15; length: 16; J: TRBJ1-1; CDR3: CATSAGREGRNTEAFF; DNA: TGTGCCACCAGTGCTGGGAGGGAGGGGAGGAACACTGAAGCTTTCTTT